This T cell receptor (beta chain) stems from a study of T cell responses to AZD1222 COVID-19 vaccine. The CDR3 has 17 residues. The ends were cut back, 5 bases at V and 0 bases at J, with 17 bases in the middle. Germline loops: CDR1 MDHEN, CDR2 SYDVKM. The table came from immunoSEQ multiplex PCR; TCRdb's copy has only in-frame clones and leaves some out. Altogether roughly 25,000 clones are present, around 83% being singletons, with the ten largest covering almost 8%. V and J are TRBV28 and TRBJ1-3; the D is unclear. This receptor was obtained from an adult who received the AZD1222 COVID-19 vaccine. The sequences come from peripheral blood, collected 28 days after the second AZD1222 dose. The DNA for the CDR3 is TGTGCCAGCAGTCCCCCCCCGGGCAGCAGCTCTGGAAACACCATATATTTT. As protein: CASSPPPGSSSGNTIYF.